The 10 T cell receptor beta chains presented below share a single source sample, sequenced in a study of tumor and adjacent non-tumor tissue in lung cancer. This sample's RNA came from whole unsorted tissue. Three rounds of nested PCR, following a modified ARM-PCR protocol, produced the TCRbeta library. TCRdb reprocessed the multiplex PCR reads via MiXCR and lists one record per CDR3 protein. Of about 90,000 distinct CDR3 sequences listed, roughly three fifths were seen once; the top ten hold roughly 15%. Sequences were obtained from lung tumor tissue. The source of these receptors is a man in his 70s with non-small cell lung cancer.

This clonotype was seen a handful of times. This rearrangement joins TRBV7-9 to TRBJ2-7; perhaps D is TRBD1 or TRBD2 (7 bases each). Germline V gene sequence: CDR1 SEHNR, CDR2 FQNEAQ (reference sequence). V lost 2 bases and J lost 2, with 16 bases in between. This CDR3 spans 16 amino acids. The CDR3 bases are TGTGCCAGCAGCTTAAGGCAGGGAGGGGGCCCCTACGAGCAGTACTTC. Translated, it gives CASSLRQGGGPYEQYF. Variable domain in full (rest from reference TRBV7-9 and TRBJ2-7): DTGVSQNPRHKITKRGQNVTFRCDPISEHNRLYWYRQTLGQGPEFLTYFQNEAQLEKSRLLSDRFSAERPKGSFSTLEIQRTEQGDSAMYLCASSLRQGGGPYEQYFGPGTRLTVT.

The count of this clonotype is one. The junction departs from germline at one end; a sequencing error may be responsible. The gene calls are TRBV11-3 and TRBJ2-2; the match to TRBD2 covers 9 bases. Per the germline V gene, CDR1 is SGHNT and CDR2 is YENEEA. This CDR3 comprises 14 residues. CDR3 sequence (DNA): TGTGCCAGCAGCTTGACTAGCGGAGTCGGGGAGCTGGTTTTT. It encodes CASSLTSGVGELVF. The variable domain in full, completed from reference TRBV11-3 and TRBJ2-2, reads EAGVVQSPRYKIIEKKQPVAFWCNPISGHNTLYWYLQNLGQGPELLIRYENEEAVDDSQLPKDRFSAERLKGVDSTLKIQPAELGDSAVYLCASSLTSGVGELVFGEGSRLTVL.

V and J are TRBV4-1 and TRBJ2-3, with 10 bases that match TRBD1. Germline CDR1 and CDR2: MGHRA and YSYEKL. The CDR3 runs to 20 residues. Trimming removed 0 bases from V and 0 bases from J; junction bases left unmatched: 12. For the CDR3, the DNA is TGCGCCAGCAGCCAAGACGTGTGTACCGGGACAGGGGTTAGCACAGATACGCAGTATTTT. Its protein is CASSQDVCTGTGVSTDTQYF.

Comments on this clonotype: Germline and junction disagree at one end, which may indicate a read error. This chain uses TRBV28 with TRBJ2-6; D is unresolved. From germline, CDR1 is MDHEN and CDR2 SYDVKM. This CDR3 region has 15 residues. CDR3 loop: CASSLPPSGVNVLTF. The CDR3 DNA reads as TGTGCCAGTAGTCTCCCTCCCTCTGGGGTCAACGTCCTGACTTTC.

This clonotype was seen a few times. This chain connects TRBV30 to TRBJ1-6; D unclear. Trimming took off 1 base at V and 7 bases at J, with 2 bases between the two ends. This CDR3 contains 11 residues. Per the germline V gene, CDR1 is GTSNPN and CDR2 is SVGIG (reference sequence). CDR3: CAWSANSPLHF. The CDR3 DNA reads as TGTGCCTGGAGTGCCAATTCACCCCTCCACTTT.

This clonotype was seen just once. One end of the junction is discordant with germline, which a read error may explain. V is TRBV11-2 and J is TRBJ2-3; D gene ambiguous. This CDR3 has 14 amino acids. CDR1 SGHAT and CDR2 FQNNGV come from the germline V gene. CDR3 sequence: CANSLEAYTDAQYF. The DNA of the CDR3 is TGTGCCAACAGCTTAGAAGCTTACACAGATGCGCAGTATTTT.

The V gene is TRBV28, the J gene TRBJ2-7; 10 bases align to TRBD1. The CDR3 length is 14 residues. The V gene's germline CDR1 is MDHEN and CDR2 SYDVKM. The CDR3 spells CATGGTGVSYEQYF. CDR3 bases: TGTGCTACCGGAGGGACAGGGGTATCCTACGAGCAGTACTTC.

This clonotype was picked up many times. This chain uses TRBV14 with TRBJ2-5; weak D call: TRBD1 (6 bases). The CDR3 sequence is 16 residues long. The germline CDR1 and CDR2 sequences are SGHDN and FVKESK. Between the trimmed V and J ends, which lost 0 bases and 1 base, there was a span of 12 bases. The CDR3 sequence: CASSQDRGHLQETQYF. Written as DNA, the CDR3 is TGTGCCAGCAGCCAAGATCGGGGACACCTCCAAGAGACCCAGTACTTC. The full variable domain, with the rest looked up from reference TRBV14 and TRBJ2-5, is EAGVTQFPSHSVIEKGQTVTLRCDPISGHDNLYWYRRVMGKEIKFLLHFVKESKQDESGMPNNRFLAERTGGTYSTLKVQPAELEDSGVYFCASSQDRGHLQETQYFGPGTRLLVL.

Comment on this clonotype: A read error may produce the germline difference seen at one junction end. V gene TRBV20-1 combines with J gene TRBJ2-3, with no clear D. The CDR3 runs 13 residues. In germline, CDR1 is DFQATT, CDR2 SNEGSKA (reference sequence). CDR3 in DNA: TGCAATGCTAGTGACCAGGCCACAGATACGCAATATTTT. Translation gives CNASDQATDTQYF.

Ten or more counts support this clonotype. V is TRBV6-1 and J is TRBJ1-5; D is uncertain. Germline assignment: CDR1 MNHNS and CDR2 SASEGT. This CDR3 has 15 amino acids. V lost 4 bases and J lost 0, with 10 bases in between. The CDR3 nucleotides are TGTGCCAGCAGTGGGGCACCTTATAGCAATCAGCCCCAGCATTTT. Encoded protein: CASSGAPYSNQPQHF.